The 18 T cell receptor beta chains given below trace back to one sample, sequenced in a study of blood T cell repertoires in COVID-19. The assay was immunoSEQ multiplex PCR, and TCRdb's table has in-frame clones only and misses some. The sample has about 400,000 clones, more than 70% seen once; the top ten hold about 1.2%. The specimen was peripheral blood. The receptor source for this set is a man aged 35 to 55 with acute or convalescent COVID-19.

The chain carries TRBV7-3 and TRBJ1-5; D ambiguous. The germline V and J ends were trimmed by 0 bases and 7 bases, with 7 bases remaining between them. The CDR3 loop spans 13 amino acids. The germline CDR1 and CDR2 sequences are SGHTA and FQGTGA. In nucleotides, the CDR3 is TGTGCCAGCAGCTTAACGAGGAACCAGCCCCAGCATTTT. Its translation is CASSLTRNQPQHF.

The V gene is TRBV5-1, the J gene TRBJ1-5; D is perhaps TRBD1 (5 bases). Germline CDR1 reads SGHRS; CDR2 reads YFSETQ. This CDR3 spans 15 amino acids. Trimming pared 0 bases from V and 5 bases from J, leaving 12 bases between. In DNA, the CDR3 is TGCGCCAGCAGCTTGGTAGGGGATTTCGATCAGCCCCAGCATTTT. Residues: CASSLVGDFDQPQHF.

This clone was counted between two and nine times. This chain uses TRBV19 with TRBJ2-7; 8 bases fit TRBD1. The CDR3 is 14 amino acids. V gave up 7 bases and J gave up 4 bases; unmatched junction bases: 9. Germline loops: CDR1 LNHDA, CDR2 SQIVND (reference sequence). CDR3 residues: CASKPPQGVYEQYF. Here the CDR3 DNA reads TGTGCCAGTAAACCCCCACAGGGGGTATACGAGCAGTACTTC.

V and J are TRBV9 and TRBJ2-3; possible D gene TRBD1, 5 bases. This CDR3 region has 15 residues. Between the trimmed V and J ends, which lost 7 bases and 0 bases, there was a span of 15 bases. Germline lookup yields CDR1 SGDLS and CDR2 YYNGEE. The CDR3 region has the DNA TGTGCCAGCGCTCAACCGACAGAGAGCACAGATACGCAGTATTTT. Amino acids: CASAQPTESTDTQYF. Supplemented by reference TRBV9 and TRBJ2-3, the full variable domain reads DSGVTQTPKHLITATGQRVTLRCSPRSGDLSVYWYQQSLDQGLQFLIQYYNGEERAKGNILERFSAQQFPDLHSELNLSSLELGDSALYFCASAQPTESTDTQYFGPGTRLTVL.

This chain connects TRBV6-5 to TRBJ1-5; D is perhaps TRBD1 (5 bases). This CDR3 spans 13 amino acids. The germline gives CDR1 MNHEY, CDR2 SVGAGI. Trimming pared 6 bases from V and 10 bases from J, leaving 16 bases between. The DNA of the CDR3 is TGTGCCAGCAGCGCAGGGAGGATCTTACCCCAGCATTTT. Translated: CASSAGRILPQHF.

The chain couples TRBV6-5 to TRBJ1-6; TRBD1 aligns across 7 bases. The CDR3 consists of 13 residues. The germline V gene encodes CDR1 MNHEY and CDR2 SVGAGI. Losses at the gene ends were 7 bases for V and 8 bases for J; bases not matched to a gene: 5. The CDR3 here is CASKRTGDSPLHF. DNA for the CDR3: TGTGCCAGCAAACGAACAGGGGATTCACCCCTCCACTTT.

The chain employs TRBV27 and TRBJ1-2; the D gene is possibly TRBD1 (6 bases). Trimming shortened V by 5 bases and J by 1 base, and 8 bases separated the two germline ends. The germline V gene has CDR1 MNHEY and CDR2 SMNVEV (reference sequence). This CDR3 spans 13 amino acids. As DNA, the CDR3 is TGTGCCAGCAGTAAAGGGGGTAACTATGGCTACACCTTC. Amino acids: CASSKGGNYGYTF.

The V and J genes are TRBV7-2 and TRBJ2-7, with TRBD2 as a possible D gene (7 bases). V lost 1 base to trimming and J lost 3 bases, with 13 bases between them. CDR3 length: 15 residues. Germline V gives CDR1 SGHTA, CDR2 FQGNSA. Here the CDR3 reads CASSLDGGGLYEQYF. CDR3 nucleotide sequence: TGTGCCAGCAGCTTAGATGGGGGGGGGCTCTACGAGCAGTACTTC.

This sequence joins TRBV4-1 and TRBJ2-4, with D maybe TRBD2 (5 bases). This CDR3 spans 17 amino acids. V lost 0 bases and J lost 2, with 14 bases in between. CDR1 is MGHRA and CDR2 is YSYEKL in the germline V gene. CDR3 loop: CASSQEGRPGSKNIQYF. The CDR3 DNA sequence: TGCGCCAGCAGCCAAGAGGGTAGACCGGGATCCAAAAACATTCAGTACTTC.

This chain joins TRBV29-1 and TRBJ2-7; 10 nucleotides line up with TRBD1. J was trimmed by 5 bases and V by 4 bases; bases with no gene match: 2. Germline values: CDR1 SQVTM, CDR2 ANQGSEA. The CDR3 has 12 residues. DNA for the CDR3: TGCAGCGTTGGGGGGACAGGGGACGAGCAGTACTTC. Protein product: CSVGGTGDEQYF.

The rearrangement uses TRBV4-1 and TRBJ1-3; a weak D match, TRBD1 (5 bases). V lost 0 bases, J lost 6 bases, and 15 bases lay in between. Per the germline V gene, CDR1 is MGHRA and CDR2 is YSYEKL. This CDR3 region has 16 residues. The CDR3 loop is CASSQDQGTGKNTIYF. DNA for the CDR3: TGCGCCAGCAGCCAAGATCAAGGGACTGGAAAAAACACCATATATTTT.

This clone is a singleton in its sample. The chain is built from TRBV5-5 and TRBJ1-2; D gene unclear. Per germline, CDR1 SGHKS and CDR2 YYEKEE (reference sequence). V shed 0 bases and J shed 7 bases, with 16 bases lying between them. This CDR3 has 15 residues. This chain's CDR3 is CASSLDPGSRGGYTF. The CDR3 DNA sequence: TGTGCCAGCAGCTTGGATCCCGGGAGCCGGGGTGGCTACACCTTC.

This chain uses TRBV5-4 with TRBJ2-7; 7 nucleotides match TRBD2. The germline CDR1 and CDR2 sequences are SGHNT and YYREEE (reference sequence). The CDR3 is made up of 14 amino acids. Trimming cost V 2 bases and J 2 bases; bases outside gene matches: 4. CDR3 sequence: CASSFIAGAYEQYF. The CDR3 DNA follows: TGTGCCAGCAGCTTTATTGCGGGGGCCTACGAGCAGTACTTC.

This chain joins TRBV7-6 and TRBJ2-3; possibly TRBD1 for D (7 bases). Germline-derived CDR1 and CDR2 are SGHVS and FNYEAQ. V lost 6 bases, J lost 4 bases, and 17 bases lay in between. The CDR3 is made up of 15 amino acids. CDR3 nucleotide sequence: TGTGCCAGCAGTCAGGGGGTCGGGGGCGCAGATACGCAGTATTTT. Translation: CASSQGVGGADTQYF.

The sample holds one count of this clone. The chain carries TRBV14 and TRBJ2-7; 7 bases fit TRBD2. Germline V gives CDR1 SGHDN, CDR2 FVKESK. CDR3 size: 15 residues. V lost 4 bases and J lost 5; bases outside the gene matches: 11. The CDR3 region is CASSRPGEGWNEQYF. CDR3 nucleotides: TGTGCCAGCAGCCGCCCGGGGGAGGGATGGAACGAGCAGTACTTC. Together with reference TRBV14 and TRBJ2-7, the CDR3 gives the full variable domain: EAGVTQFPSHSVIEKGQTVTLRCDPISGHDNLYWYRRVMGKEIKFLLHFVKESKQDESGMPNNRFLAERTGGTYSTLKVQPAELEDSGVYFCASSRPGEGWNEQYFGPGTRLTVT.

This clone was counted only a few times. The V and J genes are TRBV7-9 and TRBJ1-4, with a possible D match to TRBD1 (6 bases). Germline V lookup: CDR1 SEHNR, CDR2 FQNEAQ (reference sequence). V lost 5 bases, J lost 7 bases, and 20 bases lay in between. This CDR3 region has 16 residues. Here the CDR3 reads CASSPGGAGETEKLFF. The CDR3 DNA follows: TGTGCCAGCAGCCCAGGTGGGGCAGGGGAGACTGAAAAACTGTTTTTT.

The chain has TRBV6-5 and TRBJ1-1; 7 bases fit TRBD1. The germline V gene encodes CDR1 MNHEY and CDR2 SVGAGI. V gave up 0 bases and J gave up 8 bases; unmatched junction bases: 3. The CDR3 consists of 13 residues. The CDR3 protein is CASSYSPGQEAFF. As DNA, the CDR3 is TGTGCCAGCAGTTACTCGCCGGGACAGGAAGCTTTCTTT.

The chain combines TRBV4-1 with TRBJ2-6; TRBD1 is a possible D gene (6 bases). The CDR3 is 17 residues long. The germline CDR1 and CDR2 sequences are MGHRA and YSYEKL. The V and J ends lost 5 bases and 0 bases respectively, with 14 bases between them. CDR3 DNA: TGCGCCAGCAGCAGCCAGGACAGAGACTCTGGGGCCAACGTCCTGACTTTC. Residues: CASSSQDRDSGANVLTF.